This entry describes one T cell receptor (beta chain). This clonotype was seen ten or more times. Its antigen is not yet known. Base qualities are not at hand, and no much larger clone is one base apart. The data stem from a study of T cell repertoires in cytomegalovirus infection (dated by TCRdb to the late 2010s). Concerning the study at large: Donor HLA type was relevant to the analysis, as public TCR beta signatures indicated carriage of CMV infection together with the matching HLA type. What the study reported, not specific to this receptor: The ex vivo response was dominated by HLA-C-restricted CMV-specific TCR beta clonotypes, and the single most frequent clonotype in two of eight donors was supplied by these HLA-C-restricted clonotypes. In both this cohort and an independent roughly 350-donor cohort, the cumulative frequency of public TCR beta family members distinguished carriers of CMV infection plus the relevant HLA type.

Taken from cysteine to phenylalanine, the CDR3 has 16 residues. Only the CDR3 region is kept as DNA, spanning 48 bases read in frame from base 1. V and J are trimmed by 3 bases and 3 bases, and the gene matches miss 10 bases of the junction. Per the germline V gene, SGHVS is the CDR1 and FQNEAQ is the CDR2. The listed sequencing device is Illumina HiSeq 1500. In TCRdb, the public reads were trimmed at Q25 with fastp and aligned with MiXCR, with productive beta chains retained. Duplicate CDR3 protein sequences are folded into a single record with the most common DNA and genes. Within this sample are about 180,000 distinct CDR3 sequences, with about a sixth of them counted one time only. The ten largest clones capture 20% to 25% of the sample.

The V gene is TRBV7-8 and the J gene is TRBJ2-7, with 8 middle bases fitting TRBD1. The clonotype was recovered from a human donor in good health (CMV status not recorded). Some clones in this sample may be carry-over from other donors' samples. Specimen: CD8+ T cells from PBMCs. The DNA is TGTGCCAGCAGCTTCCCTCGGACAGGGCCAGGCTACGAGCAGTACTTC. Its coded protein is CASSFPRTGPGYEQYF.